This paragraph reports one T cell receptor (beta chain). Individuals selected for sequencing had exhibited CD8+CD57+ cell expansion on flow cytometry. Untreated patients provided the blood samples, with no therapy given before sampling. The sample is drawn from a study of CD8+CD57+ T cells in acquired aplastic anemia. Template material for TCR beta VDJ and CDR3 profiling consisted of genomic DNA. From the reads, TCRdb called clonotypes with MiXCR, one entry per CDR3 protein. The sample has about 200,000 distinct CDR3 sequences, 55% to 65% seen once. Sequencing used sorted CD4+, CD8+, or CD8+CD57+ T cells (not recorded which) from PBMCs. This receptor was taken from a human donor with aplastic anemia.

The CDR3 DNA is TGCAGTGCTAGGGGACAGGGGTCCGAGCAGTACTTC. This codes for CSARGQGSEQYF. The chain couples TRBV20-1 to TRBJ2-7, with TRBD1 identical over 10 bases. The CDR3 is made up of 12 amino acids. The germline V gene encodes CDR1 DFQATT and CDR2 SNEGSKA (reference sequence). The trim removed 3 bases at V and 6 bases at J, leaving 2 bases unmatched.